The rows below give T cell receptor beta chains drawn from one sample of a study of identical twins. TCRdb redid the calling of the 5' RACE reads with MiXCR, one entry per CDR3 protein. The data show about 100,000 distinct CDR3 sequences, under 7% seen once. Sequencing used memory T cells sorted from blood. All receptors come from a woman in her fifties or sixties in good health. Both conserved end residues are part of each CDR3. The D gene is left open where the match is weak. Clone size, where shown, is once, few, many, or a class for clones that have expanded.

j_gene,abundance,v_gene,d_gene,CDR3aa,CDR3nt
TRBJ2-1,many,TRBV11-3,TRBD2,CASSLAGLAGVEQFF,TGTGCCAGCAGCTTAGCGGGACTAGCGGGGGTCGAGCAGTTCTTC
TRBJ2-1,many,TRBV7-9,TRBD2,CASSSGLAGVYNEQFF,TGTGCCAGCAGCTCGGGACTAGCGGGAGTCTACAATGAGCAGTTCTTC
TRBJ1-1,many,TRBV5-1,TRBD1,CASSWGQSTEAFF,TGCGCCAGCAGCTGGGGACAGTCCACTGAAGCTTTCTTT
TRBJ1-3,many,TRBV7-2,.,CASSSVVGNTIYF,TGTGCCAGCAGCTCGGTTGTTGGAAACACCATATATTTT
TRBJ2-5,many,TRBV6-1,.,CASSEAALQETQYF,TGTGCCAGCAGTGAGGCTGCGCTCCAAGAGACCCAGTACTTC
TRBJ1-4,.,TRBV20-1,.,CSAKEGREKLFF,TGCAGTGCAAAGGAGGGCCGTGAAAAACTGTTTTTT
TRBJ2-7,few,TRBV6-5,TRBD1,CASSSPGQPYEQYF,TGTGCCAGCAGTTCACCGGGACAGCCCTACGAGCAGTACTTC
TRBJ2-1,many,TRBV3-1,TRBD2,CASSQAGGPVNEQFF,TGTGCCAGCAGCCAAGCGGGAGGGCCTGTGAATGAGCAGTTCTTC
TRBJ1-5,.,TRBV12-3/TRBV12-4,TRBD1,CASSLGTGPHQPQHF,TGTGCCAGCAGCCTCGGGACAGGACCCCATCAGCCCCAGCATTTT
TRBJ2-2,.,TRBV7-6,.,CASSLISRPNTGELFF,TGTGCCAGCAGCTTAATAAGCAGGCCTAACACCGGGGAGCTGTTTTTT
TRBJ2-2,.,TRBV30,.,CAWSVGWNTGELFF,TGTGCCTGGAGTGTAGGTTGGAACACCGGGGAGCTGTTTTTT
TRBJ1-5,many,TRBV5-6,.,CASSLGPSWGGNQPQHF,TGTGCCAGCAGCTTGGGACCCTCCTGGGGGGGCAATCAGCCCCAGCATTTT
TRBJ2-1,many,TRBV7-8,.,CASSFLVRASNNEQFF,TGTGCCAGCAGCTTTCTCGTTAGGGCCAGCAACAATGAGCAGTTCTTC
TRBJ2-3,many,TRBV29-1,TRBD2,CSVGLAGGDTQYF,TGCAGCGTCGGACTAGCGGGAGGGGATACGCAGTATTTT
TRBJ1-6,.,TRBV5-1,.,CASSSGQRTYSPLHF,TGCGCCAGCAGCTCCGGACAGAGGACGTATTCACCCCTCCACTTT
TRBJ2-3,many,TRBV12-3/TRBV12-4,.,CASNGRPTTDTQYF,TGTGCCAGCAACGGTAGGCCCACCACAGATACGCAGTATTTT
TRBJ2-3,many,TRBV6-6,.,CASTAGGSADTQYF,TGTGCCAGCACCGCAGGTGGGAGCGCAGATACGCAGTATTTT
TRBJ1-4,many,TRBV20-1,.,CSASSREKLFF,TGCAGTGCTAGTAGTAGGGAAAAACTGTTTTTT
TRBJ1-1,.,TRBV20-1,.,CSARDQTKDTFF,TGCAGTGCTAGAGATCAAACCAAGGACACTTTCTTT
TRBJ2-7,many,TRBV18,TRBD2,CASSMYDGRASEQYF,TGTGCCAGCTCAATGTATGACGGGAGGGCGTCCGAGCAGTACTTC
TRBJ2-7,many,TRBV7-9,TRBD1,CASSLGQDYEQYF,TGTGCCAGCAGCTTGGGACAGGACTACGAGCAGTACTTC
TRBJ2-1,medium-sized,TRBV12-3/TRBV12-4,TRBD2,CASRRLAGLHNEQFF,TGTGCCAGCAGGAGACTAGCGGGACTGCACAATGAGCAGTTCTTC
TRBJ2-5,many,TRBV4-1,.,CASSQELGGRETQYF,TGCGCCAGCAGCCAAGAGTTGGGGGGAAGAGAGACCCAGTACTTC
TRBJ2-2,many,TRBV12-3/TRBV12-4,TRBD1,CASSGQGDIGELFF,TGTGCCAGCAGCGGACAGGGGGACATCGGGGAGCTGTTTTTT
TRBJ2-7,many,TRBV12-3/TRBV12-4,.,CASRKDSYEQYF,TGTGCCAGCAGAAAAGACTCCTACGAGCAGTACTTC
TRBJ1-1,many,TRBV5-5,.,CASSLAGVRVLLNTEAFF,TGTGCCAGCAGCTTGGCAGGGGTCAGGGTGCTCCTGAACACTGAAGCTTTCTTT
TRBJ1-1,many,TRBV28,.,CASSFPRSTEAFF,TGTGCCAGCAGTTTCCCAAGAAGCACTGAAGCTTTCTTT
TRBJ2-1,few,TRBV15,.,CATSRATNEQFF,TGTGCCACCAGTAGGGCAACCAATGAGCAGTTCTTC
TRBJ1-2,many,TRBV28,TRBD1,CASSGTAYGYTF,TGTGCCAGCAGCGGGACAGCGTATGGCTACACCTTC
TRBJ1-1,many,TRBV6-1,.,CASSVSLSGAFF,TGTGCCAGCAGTGTAAGTCTTTCTGGAGCTTTCTTT
TRBJ2-4,many,TRBV5-1,.,CASSSLDSKNIQYF,TGCGCCAGCAGCTCACTAGATTCCAAAAACATTCAGTACTTC
TRBJ1-4,few,TRBV30,.,CAWAWDNNEKLFF,TGTGCCTGGGCCTGGGACAATAATGAAAAACTGTTTTTT
TRBJ1-6,many,TRBV3-1,.,CASSQITGRNFRNSPLHF,TGTGCCAGCAGCCAAATTACAGGGAGAAACTTTCGTAATTCACCCCTCCACTTT
TRBJ2-6,few,TRBV6-2/TRBV6-3,.,CASNKRTGANVLTF,TGTGCCAGCAACAAAAGAACTGGGGCCAACGTCCTGACTTTC
TRBJ1-6,many,TRBV20-1,.,CSAAIGGSYNSPLHF,TGCAGTGCTGCCATAGGGGGCTCCTATAATTCACCCCTCCACTTT
TRBJ2-3,few,TRBV20-1,.,CSASAAAGNTDTQYF,TGCAGTGCTAGTGCGGCAGCCGGAAACACAGATACGCAGTATTTT
TRBJ1-2,many,TRBV20-1,.,CSAPDRLNGYTF,TGCAGCGCCCCCGACAGGCTCAATGGCTACACCTTC
TRBJ1-1,many,TRBV6-2/TRBV6-3,TRBD1,CASSPRDRGLGSTEAFF,TGTGCCAGCAGTCCCCGGGACAGGGGGCTTGGGAGCACTGAAGCTTTCTTT
TRBJ2-1,.,TRBV6-6,.,CASSSLGSPPYNEQFF,TGTGCCAGCAGTTCGCTCGGGAGCCCCCCCTACAATGAGCAGTTCTTC
TRBJ2-4,few,TRBV7-2,.,CASSLIVGNIQYF,TGTGCCAGCAGCTTAATCGTGGGGAACATTCAGTACTTC
TRBJ2-1,many,TRBV10-3,TRBD2,CATESRTSGRNEQFF,TGTGCCACCGAATCTCGGACTAGCGGGAGAAATGAGCAGTTCTTC
TRBJ2-3,few,TRBV20-1,.,CSARPTAPPTQYF,TGCAGTGCTAGACCGACCGCTCCCCCTACGCAGTATTTT
TRBJ1-2,many,TRBV6-1,.,CASSELQVYGYTF,TGTGCCAGCAGTGAACTACAAGTCTATGGCTACACCTTC
TRBJ2-7,.,TRBV10-2,.,CASFATGQQYF,TGCGCCAGCTTCGCGACAGGCCAGCAGTACTTC
TRBJ2-3,many,TRBV6-1,TRBD2,CASSGVAGGSTDTQYF,TGTGCCAGCAGTGGGGTAGCGGGAGGGTCCACAGATACGCAGTATTTT
TRBJ2-5,many,TRBV2,.,CAIPSQGEGKETQYF,TGTGCCATCCCAAGCCAAGGGGAAGGAAAAGAGACCCAGTACTTC
TRBJ2-1,many,TRBV7-8,.,CASSRPQTLPTYNEQFF,TGTGCCAGCAGCAGACCTCAGACTCTACCAACCTACAATGAGCAGTTCTTC
TRBJ2-2,many,TRBV29-1,.,CSPCRPDRSGELFF,TGCAGCCCCTGTCGCCCCGATAGGAGCGGGGAGCTGTTTTTT
TRBJ1-6,many,TRBV7-9,.,CASSSSLTNSPLHF,TGTGCCAGCAGCTCCTCCCTTACTAATTCACCCCTCCACTTT
TRBJ2-3,many,TRBV6-6,TRBD2,CATSSGNADTQYF,TGTGCCACGTCGAGCGGGAACGCCGATACGCAGTATTTT
TRBJ1-5,many,TRBV5-1,.,CASSVDSYSNQPQHF,TGCGCCAGCAGCGTTGACAGTTATAGCAATCAGCCCCAGCATTTT
TRBJ2-7,few,TRBV12-3/TRBV12-4,.,CASRAGYGPKDEQYF,TGTGCCAGCAGGGCGGGGTATGGCCCGAAGGACGAGCAGTACTTC
TRBJ1-3,many,TRBV12-3/TRBV12-4,.,CASSPSDINTIYF,TGTGCTAGCAGTCCCTCGGACATTAACACCATATATTTT
TRBJ2-7,few,TRBV6-1,TRBD2,CASRAPGLGEQYF,TGTGCCAGCAGAGCGCCGGGACTAGGCGAGCAGTACTTC
TRBJ2-3,many,TRBV2,TRBD2,CASTGGGSVSTQYF,TGTGCCAGCACCGGCGGCGGGAGTGTTAGTACGCAGTATTTT
TRBJ1-2,.,TRBV7-8,.,CASSYRRQPGNYGYTF,TGTGCCAGCAGCTATCGGAGGCAACCTGGGAACTATGGCTACACCTTC
TRBJ2-1,.,TRBV6-2/TRBV6-3,TRBD2,CASSAPLGLAGGGNNEQFF,TGTGCCAGCAGTGCCCCTCTAGGACTAGCGGGAGGCGGAAACAATGAGCAGTTCTTC
TRBJ1-5,many,TRBV3-1,.,CASSQIASNQPQHF,TGTGCCAGCAGCCAAATAGCTAGCAATCAGCCCCAGCATTTT
TRBJ2-1,many,TRBV5-5,.,CASSFGLNNEQFF,TGTGCCAGCAGCTTCGGACTGAACAATGAGCAGTTCTTC